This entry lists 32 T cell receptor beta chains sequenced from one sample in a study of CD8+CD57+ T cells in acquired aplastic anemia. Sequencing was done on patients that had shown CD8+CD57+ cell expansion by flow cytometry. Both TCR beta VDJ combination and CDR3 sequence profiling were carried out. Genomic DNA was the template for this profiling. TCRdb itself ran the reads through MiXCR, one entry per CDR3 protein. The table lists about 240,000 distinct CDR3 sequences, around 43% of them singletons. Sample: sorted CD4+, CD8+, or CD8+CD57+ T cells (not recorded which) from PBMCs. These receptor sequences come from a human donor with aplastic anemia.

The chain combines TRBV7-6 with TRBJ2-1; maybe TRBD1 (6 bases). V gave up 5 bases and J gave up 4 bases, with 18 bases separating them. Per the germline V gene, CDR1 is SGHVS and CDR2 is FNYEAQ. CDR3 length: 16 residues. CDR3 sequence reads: CASSTRQGRSYNEQFF. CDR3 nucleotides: TGTGCCAGCAGCACACGTCAGGGGCGAAGTTACAATGAGCAGTTCTTC.

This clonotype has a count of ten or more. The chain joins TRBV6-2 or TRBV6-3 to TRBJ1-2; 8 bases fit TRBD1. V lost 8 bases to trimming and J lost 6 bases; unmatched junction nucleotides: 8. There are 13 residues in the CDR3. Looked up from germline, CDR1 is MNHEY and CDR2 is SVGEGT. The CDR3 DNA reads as TGTGCCAGCGTATTGACAGGGGAAGATGGCTACACCTTC. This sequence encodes CASVLTGEDGYTF.

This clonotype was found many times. The DNA of the CDR3 is TGTGCCAGCCTGAAAGGGAACACTGAAGCTTTCTTT. Translating it yields CASLKGNTEAFF. The gene calls are TRBV2 and TRBJ1-1; D is uncertain. Germline CDR1 reads SNHLY; CDR2 reads FYNNEI. This CDR3 comprises 12 residues. V was cut by 8 bases and J by 1 base, with 8 bases left in between.

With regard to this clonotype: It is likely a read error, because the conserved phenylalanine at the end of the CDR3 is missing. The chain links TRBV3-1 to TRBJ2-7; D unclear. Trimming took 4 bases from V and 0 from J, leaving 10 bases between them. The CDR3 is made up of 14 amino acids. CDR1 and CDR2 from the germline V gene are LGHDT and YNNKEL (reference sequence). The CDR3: CASSLWRSSYEQYS. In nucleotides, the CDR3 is TGTGCCAGCAGCCTATGGCGGAGCTCCTACGAGCAGTACTCC.

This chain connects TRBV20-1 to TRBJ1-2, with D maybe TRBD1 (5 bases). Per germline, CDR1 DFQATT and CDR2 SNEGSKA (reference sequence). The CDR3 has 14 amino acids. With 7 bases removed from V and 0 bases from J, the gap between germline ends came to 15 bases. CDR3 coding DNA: TGCAGTGTCCAACATCCGACAGCTAACTATGGCTACACCTTC. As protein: CSVQHPTANYGYTF.

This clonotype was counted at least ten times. CDR3 protein: CASSADLAGFYNEQFF. The CDR3 nucleotides are TGTGCCAGCAGCGCAGACCTAGCGGGGTTCTACAATGAGCAGTTCTTC. V and J are TRBV9 and TRBJ2-1; 9 nucleotides line up with TRBD2. Looked up from germline, CDR1 is SGDLS and CDR2 is YYNGEE. With V trimmed by 3 bases and J by 3 bases, 7 bases remained unmatched. The CDR3 loop spans 16 amino acids.

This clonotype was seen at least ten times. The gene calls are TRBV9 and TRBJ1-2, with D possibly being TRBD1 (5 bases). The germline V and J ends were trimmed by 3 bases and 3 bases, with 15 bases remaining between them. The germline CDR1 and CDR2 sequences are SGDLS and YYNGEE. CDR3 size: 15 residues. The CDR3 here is CASSDSEQDYYGYTF. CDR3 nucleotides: TGTGCCAGCAGCGACTCCGAACAGGACTACTATGGCTACACCTTC.

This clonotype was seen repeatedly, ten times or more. The CDR3 protein is CSARGQGAVIRDTEAFF. The DNA of the CDR3 is TGCAGTGCTAGAGGACAGGGGGCTGTGATACGGGACACTGAAGCTTTCTTT. The rearrangement uses TRBV20-1 and TRBJ1-1, with TRBD1 matching over 10 bases. Germline CDR1 reads DFQATT; CDR2 reads SNEGSKA (reference sequence). The CDR3 runs 17 residues. V dropped 1 base and J dropped 3; count of bases not matched to a gene: 11.

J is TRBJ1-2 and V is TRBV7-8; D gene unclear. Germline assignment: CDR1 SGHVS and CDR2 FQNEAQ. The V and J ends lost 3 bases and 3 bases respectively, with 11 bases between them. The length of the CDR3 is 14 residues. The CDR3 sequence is CASSFSPAYYGYTF. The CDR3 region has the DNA TGTGCCAGCAGCTTTAGTCCGGCCTACTATGGCTACACCTTC.

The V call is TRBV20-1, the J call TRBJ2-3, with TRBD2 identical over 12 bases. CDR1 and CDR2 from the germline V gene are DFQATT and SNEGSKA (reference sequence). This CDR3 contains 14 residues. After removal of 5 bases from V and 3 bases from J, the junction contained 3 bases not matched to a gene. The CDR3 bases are TGCAGTGCTTCGACTAGCGGGAGTACAGATACGCAGTATTTT. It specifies CSASTSGSTDTQYF.

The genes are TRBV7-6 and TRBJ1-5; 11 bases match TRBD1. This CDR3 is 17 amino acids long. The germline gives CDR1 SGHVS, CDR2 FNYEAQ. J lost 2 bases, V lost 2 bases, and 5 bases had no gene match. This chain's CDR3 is CASSLRTGGAGNQPQHF. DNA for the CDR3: TGTGCCAGCAGCTTACGGACAGGGGGCGCAGGCAATCAGCCCCAGCATTTT. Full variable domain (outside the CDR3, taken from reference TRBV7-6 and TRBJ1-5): GAGVSQSPRYKVTKRGQDVALRCDPISGHVSLYWYRQALGQGPEFLTYFNYEAQQDKSGLPNDRFSAERPEGSISTLTIQRTEQRDSAMYRCASSLRTGGAGNQPQHFGDGTRLSIL.

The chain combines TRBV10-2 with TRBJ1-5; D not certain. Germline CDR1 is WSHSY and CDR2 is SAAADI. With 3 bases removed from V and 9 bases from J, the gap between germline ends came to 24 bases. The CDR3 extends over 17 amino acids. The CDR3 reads CASSDLDRPNSSRPQHF. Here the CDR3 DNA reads TGCGCCAGCAGTGATTTAGACCGACCCAATAGCAGTCGGCCCCAGCATTTT.

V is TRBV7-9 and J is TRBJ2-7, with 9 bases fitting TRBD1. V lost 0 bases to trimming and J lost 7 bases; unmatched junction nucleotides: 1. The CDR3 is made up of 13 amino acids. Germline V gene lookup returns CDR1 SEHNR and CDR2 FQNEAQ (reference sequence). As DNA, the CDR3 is TGTGCCAGCAGCTTAGCGGGACAGGGAGAGCAGTACTTC. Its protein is CASSLAGQGEQYF.

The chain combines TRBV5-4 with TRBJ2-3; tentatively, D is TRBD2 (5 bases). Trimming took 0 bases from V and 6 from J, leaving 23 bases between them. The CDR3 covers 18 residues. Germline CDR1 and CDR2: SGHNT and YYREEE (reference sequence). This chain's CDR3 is CASSLANGLLVDTDTQYF. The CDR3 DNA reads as TGTGCCAGCAGCTTGGCCAATGGACTGCTAGTTGATACGGATACGCAGTATTTT.

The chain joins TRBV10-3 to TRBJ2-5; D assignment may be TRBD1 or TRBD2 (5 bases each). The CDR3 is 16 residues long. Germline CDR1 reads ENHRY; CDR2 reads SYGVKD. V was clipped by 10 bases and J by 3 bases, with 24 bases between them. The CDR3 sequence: CATRDQIGPSKETQYF. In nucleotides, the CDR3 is TGTGCCACCAGGGACCAAATCGGGCCAAGCAAAGAGACCCAGTACTTC.

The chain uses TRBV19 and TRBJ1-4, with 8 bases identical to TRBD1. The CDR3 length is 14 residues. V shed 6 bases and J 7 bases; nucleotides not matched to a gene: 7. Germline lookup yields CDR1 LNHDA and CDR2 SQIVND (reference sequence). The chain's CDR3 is CASRPGTGREKLFF. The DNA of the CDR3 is TGTGCCAGTAGGCCCGGGACAGGCCGTGAAAAACTGTTTTTT.

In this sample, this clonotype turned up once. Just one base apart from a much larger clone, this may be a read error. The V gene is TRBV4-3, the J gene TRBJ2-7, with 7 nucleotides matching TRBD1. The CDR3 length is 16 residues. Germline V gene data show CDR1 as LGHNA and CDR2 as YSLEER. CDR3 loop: CASRDEKGQFSYERYF. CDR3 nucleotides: TGCGCCAGCAGAGATGAGAAGGGACAGTTTTCCTACGAGCGGTACTTC.

CDR3 protein: CSVEEGAGGPDTQYF. The CDR3 DNA reads TGCAGCGTTGAGGAGGGAGCGGGAGGGCCGGATACGCAGTATTTT. The chain employs TRBV29-1 and TRBJ2-3, with 10 bases fitting TRBD2. The J segment lost 6 bases and the V segment lost 3 bases, leaving 9 bases of the junction unmatched. Germline V gives CDR1 SQVTM, CDR2 ANQGSEA. The CDR3 sequence is 15 residues long.

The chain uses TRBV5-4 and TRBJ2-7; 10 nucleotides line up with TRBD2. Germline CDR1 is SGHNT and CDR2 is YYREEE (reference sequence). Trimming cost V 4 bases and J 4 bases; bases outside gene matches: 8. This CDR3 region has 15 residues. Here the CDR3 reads CASSLGAGGSYEQYF. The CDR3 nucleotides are TGTGCCAGCAGCCTGGGAGCGGGGGGGTCTTACGAGCAGTACTTC.

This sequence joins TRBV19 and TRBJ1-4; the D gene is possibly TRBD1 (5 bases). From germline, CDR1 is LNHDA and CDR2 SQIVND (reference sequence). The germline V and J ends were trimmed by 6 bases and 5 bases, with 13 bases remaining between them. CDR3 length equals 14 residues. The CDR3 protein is CASRVGRGNEKLFF. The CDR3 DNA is TGTGCCAGTAGGGTCGGACGGGGGAATGAAAAACTGTTTTTT.

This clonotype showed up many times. In DNA, the CDR3 is TGTGCCAGCAGCCAGGGGACTGAAGCTTTCTTT. Residues: CASSQGTEAFF. The rearrangement links TRBV7-9 to TRBJ1-1; weak D call: TRBD1 (6 bases). This CDR3 has 11 amino acids. Trimming removed 5 bases at V and 5 bases at J, with 6 bases between. Looked up from germline, CDR1 is SEHNR and CDR2 is FQNEAQ (reference sequence).

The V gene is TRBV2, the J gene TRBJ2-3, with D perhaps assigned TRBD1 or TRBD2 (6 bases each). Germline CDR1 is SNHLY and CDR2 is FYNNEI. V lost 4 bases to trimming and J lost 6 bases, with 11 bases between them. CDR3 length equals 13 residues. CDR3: CASSGGARDTQYF. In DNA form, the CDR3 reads TGTGCCAGCAGTGGGGGGGCGAGGGATACGCAGTATTTT. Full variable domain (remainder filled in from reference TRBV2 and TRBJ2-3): EPEVTQTPSHQVTQMGQEVILRCVPISNHLYFYWYRQILGQKVEFLVSFYNNEISEKSEIFDDQFSVERPDGSNFTLKIRSTKLEDSAMYFCASSGGARDTQYFGPGTRLTVL.

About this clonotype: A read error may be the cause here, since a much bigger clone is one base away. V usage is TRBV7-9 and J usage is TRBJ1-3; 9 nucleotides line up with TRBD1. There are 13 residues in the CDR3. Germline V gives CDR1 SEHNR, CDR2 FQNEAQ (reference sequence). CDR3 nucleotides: TGTGCCAGCAGCCCACAGGGGGCGGACACCATGTATTTT. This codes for CASSPQGADTMYF.

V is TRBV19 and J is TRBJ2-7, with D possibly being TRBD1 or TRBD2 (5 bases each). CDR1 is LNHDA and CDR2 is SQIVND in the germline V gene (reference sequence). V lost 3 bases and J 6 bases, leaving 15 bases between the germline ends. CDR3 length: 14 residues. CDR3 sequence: CASSISSGSPEQYF. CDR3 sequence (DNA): TGTGCCAGTAGTATCTCATCAGGGAGTCCCGAGCAGTACTTC.

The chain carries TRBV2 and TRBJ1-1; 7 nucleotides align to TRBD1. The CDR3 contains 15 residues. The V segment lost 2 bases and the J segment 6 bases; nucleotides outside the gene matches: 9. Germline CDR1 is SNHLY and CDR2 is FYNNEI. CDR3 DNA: TGTGCCAGCAGTGAAACAGGGGCCCCTAGGGCTGAAGCTTTCTTT. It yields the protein CASSETGAPRAEAFF. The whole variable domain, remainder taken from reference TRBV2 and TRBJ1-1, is EPEVTQTPSHQVTQMGQEVILRCVPISNHLYFYWYRQILGQKVEFLVSFYNNEISEKSEIFDDQFSVERPDGSNFTLKIRSTKLEDSAMYFCASSETGAPRAEAFFGQGTRLTVV.

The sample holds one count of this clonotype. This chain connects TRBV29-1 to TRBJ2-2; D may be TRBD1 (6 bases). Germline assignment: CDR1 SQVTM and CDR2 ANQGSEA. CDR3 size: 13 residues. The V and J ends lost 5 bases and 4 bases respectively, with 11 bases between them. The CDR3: CSVSTGITGELFF. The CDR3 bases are TGCAGCGTTTCCACAGGGATCACCGGGGAGCTGTTTTTT.

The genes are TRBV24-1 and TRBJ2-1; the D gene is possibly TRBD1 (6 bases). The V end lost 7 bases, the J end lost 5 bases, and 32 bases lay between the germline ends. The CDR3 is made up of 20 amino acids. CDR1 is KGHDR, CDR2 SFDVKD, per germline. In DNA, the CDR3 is TGTGCCACCAGCTGTCCGGGACAATCCTGTATATCGTCCGCGAACAATGAGCAGTTCTTC. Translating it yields CATSCPGQSCISSANNEQFF.

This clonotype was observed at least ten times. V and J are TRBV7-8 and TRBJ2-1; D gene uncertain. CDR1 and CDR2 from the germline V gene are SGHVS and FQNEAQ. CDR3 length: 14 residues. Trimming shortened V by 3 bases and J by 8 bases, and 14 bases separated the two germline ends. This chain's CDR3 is CASSFRKQSHEQFF. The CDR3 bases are TGTGCCAGCAGCTTTCGCAAACAGTCCCATGAGCAGTTCTTC.

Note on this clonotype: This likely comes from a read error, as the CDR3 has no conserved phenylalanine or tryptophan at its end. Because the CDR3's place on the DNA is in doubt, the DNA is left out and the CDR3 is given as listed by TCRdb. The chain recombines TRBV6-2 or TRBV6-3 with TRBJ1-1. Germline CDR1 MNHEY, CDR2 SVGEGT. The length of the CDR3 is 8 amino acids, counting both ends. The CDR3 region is CASSLPPR.

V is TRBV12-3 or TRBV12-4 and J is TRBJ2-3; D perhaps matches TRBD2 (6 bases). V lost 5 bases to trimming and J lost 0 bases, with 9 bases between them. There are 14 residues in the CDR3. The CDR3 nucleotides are TGTGCCAGCAGTCCTAGCGTCAGCACAGATACGCAGTATTTT. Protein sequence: CASSPSVSTDTQYF.

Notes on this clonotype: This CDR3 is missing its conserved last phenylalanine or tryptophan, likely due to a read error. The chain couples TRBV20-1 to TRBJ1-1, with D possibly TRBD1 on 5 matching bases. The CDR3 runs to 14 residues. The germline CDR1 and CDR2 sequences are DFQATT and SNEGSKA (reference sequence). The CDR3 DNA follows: TGCAGCGCTGGTAAGACAGATGTGAACACTGAAGCTTTCCTT. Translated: CSAGKTDVNTEAFL.

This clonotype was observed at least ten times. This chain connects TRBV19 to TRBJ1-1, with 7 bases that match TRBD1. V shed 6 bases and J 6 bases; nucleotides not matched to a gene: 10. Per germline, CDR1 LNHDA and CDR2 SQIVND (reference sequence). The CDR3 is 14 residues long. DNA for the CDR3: TGTGCCAGTAGGATGGAGAAGGGGGCCTCTGAAGCTTTCTTT. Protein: CASRMEKGASEAFF.